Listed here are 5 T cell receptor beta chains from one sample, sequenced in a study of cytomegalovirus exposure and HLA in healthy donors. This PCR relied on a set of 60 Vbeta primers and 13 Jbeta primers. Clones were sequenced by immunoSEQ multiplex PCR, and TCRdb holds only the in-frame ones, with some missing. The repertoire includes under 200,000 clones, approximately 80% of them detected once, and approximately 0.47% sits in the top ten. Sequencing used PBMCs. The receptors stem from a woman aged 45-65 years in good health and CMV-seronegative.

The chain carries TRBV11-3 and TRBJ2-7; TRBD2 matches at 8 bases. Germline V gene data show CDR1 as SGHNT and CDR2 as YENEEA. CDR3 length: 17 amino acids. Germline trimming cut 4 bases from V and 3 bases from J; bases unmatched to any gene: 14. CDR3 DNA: TGTGCCAGCAGCTGGGGGACTAGGCAAAGGGGAGGCTACGAGCAGTACTTC. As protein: CASSWGTRQRGGYEQYF.

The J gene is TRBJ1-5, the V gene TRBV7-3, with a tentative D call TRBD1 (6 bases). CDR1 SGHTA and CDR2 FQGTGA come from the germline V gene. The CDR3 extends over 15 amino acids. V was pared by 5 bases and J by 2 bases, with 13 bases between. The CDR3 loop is CASSPSTGCNQPQHF. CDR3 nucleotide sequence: TGTGCCAGCAGCCCATCCACAGGGTGCAATCAGCCCCAGCATTTT.

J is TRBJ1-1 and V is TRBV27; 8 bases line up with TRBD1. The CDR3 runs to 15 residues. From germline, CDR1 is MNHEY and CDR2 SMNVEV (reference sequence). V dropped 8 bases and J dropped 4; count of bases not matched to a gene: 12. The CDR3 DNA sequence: TGTGCCAGCCGCCCCAGGACAGGGAGAGTCACTGAAGCTTTCTTT. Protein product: CASRPRTGRVTEAFF.

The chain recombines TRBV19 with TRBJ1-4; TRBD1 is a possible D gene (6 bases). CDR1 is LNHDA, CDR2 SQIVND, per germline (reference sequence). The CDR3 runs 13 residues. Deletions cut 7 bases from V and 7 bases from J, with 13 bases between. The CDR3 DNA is TGTGCCAGTAACCAGGGGAGAGGTGAAAAACTGTTTTTT. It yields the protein CASNQGRGEKLFF.

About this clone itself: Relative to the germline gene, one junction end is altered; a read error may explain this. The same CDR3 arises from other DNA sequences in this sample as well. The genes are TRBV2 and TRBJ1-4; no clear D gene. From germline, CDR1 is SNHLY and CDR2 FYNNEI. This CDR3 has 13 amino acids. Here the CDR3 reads CASRWTGNEKLFF. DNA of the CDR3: TGTGCCAGCAGGTGGACTGGAAATGAAAAACTGTTTTTC.